Each of the 6 T cell receptor beta chains below was sequenced from the same sample in a study of blood T cell repertoires in COVID-19. Only in-frame clones appear in the TCRdb table, and some are missing; sequencing was by immunoSEQ multiplex PCR. The table lists about 220,000 clones, about four fifths of them singletons. The sequenced sample consisted of peripheral blood. Every receptor here comes from a woman aged 45-60 years with acute or convalescent COVID-19.

As to this clone: The same CDR3 arises from other DNA sequences in this sample as well. The rearrangement uses TRBV24-1 and TRBJ2-5, with 7 bases fitting TRBD1. Trimming at V came to 3 bases and at J to 2 bases, leaving 2 bases not matched to a gene. Germline V gene sequence: CDR1 KGHDR, CDR2 SFDVKD. The CDR3 totals 14 residues. For the CDR3, the DNA is TGTGCCACCAGTGATACGGGACAGCAAGAGACCCAGTACTTC. Protein sequence: CATSDTGQQETQYF.

The chain joins TRBV10-2 to TRBJ2-3; weak D call: TRBD2 (6 bases). Between the trimmed V and J ends, which lost 2 bases and 2 bases, there was a span of 14 bases. The germline gives CDR1 WSHSY, CDR2 SAAADI. This CDR3 is 16 amino acids long. The CDR3 region has the DNA TGCGCCAGCAGTGAGCGGACTACCGTGAACACAGATACGCAGTATTTT. Translating it yields CASSERTTVNTDTQYF.

The rearrangement links TRBV10-2 to TRBJ1-1, with D perhaps matching TRBD1 (5 bases). Germline lookup yields CDR1 WSHSY and CDR2 SAAADI. The CDR3 spans 14 residues. V lost 6 bases and J 3 bases, leaving 14 bases between the germline ends. The CDR3, as DNA: TGCGCCAGCAGAGCGGCGGGGGTCGACACTGAAGCTTTCTTT. It specifies CASRAAGVDTEAFF.

The chain is built from TRBV11-2 and TRBJ1-5; TRBD1 is a possible D gene (5 bases). Trimming left V 1 base short and J 7 bases short, with 14 bases between. This CDR3 has 15 residues. In germline, CDR1 is SGHAT, CDR2 FQNNGV. The chain's CDR3 is CASSLVGVQGQPQHF. Here the CDR3 DNA reads TGTGCCAGCAGCTTAGTAGGGGTTCAGGGCCAGCCCCAGCATTTT.

The chain uses TRBV15 and TRBJ2-1; 7 positions agree with TRBD2. The CDR3 consists of 17 residues. Trimming at V came to 1 base and at J to 0 bases, leaving 6 bases not matched to a gene. CDR1 LNHNV and CDR2 YYDKDF come from the germline V gene (reference sequence). The CDR3 region is CATSRAGGRSSYNEQFF. CDR3 in DNA: TGTGCCACCAGCAGAGCCGGCGGGAGAAGCTCCTACAATGAGCAGTTCTTC.

In the case of this clone: Because the CDR3's place on the DNA is in doubt, the DNA is left out and the CDR3 is given as listed by TCRdb. CDR3 amino acids: CASSSSPGSDTQYF. V gene TRBV27 combines with J gene TRBJ2-3; the DNA was not used to check the table's D call, TRBD1. The CDR3 region is 14 residues in length, termini included. The germline gives CDR1 MNHEY, CDR2 SMNVEV (reference sequence).